The entry that follows covers one T cell receptor beta chain sequence. This clonotype was observed many times. The target of this receptor is not known. Nothing much larger sits one base from this clone, and base qualities are not available. The sample comes from a study of T cells of healthy individuals (dated by TCRdb to the late 2010s). V is cut back by 0 bases and J by 9 bases, with 4 bases in the junction unmatched. CDR1 and CDR2 are read off the germline V gene as SGHVS and FQNEAQ. The CDR3 runs 16 amino acids, cysteine and phenylalanine included. The retained sequence is limited to the CDR3, 48 bases, with the frame set at the first base. Library construction relied on 5' RACE. TCRdb lists the instrument as Illumina MiSeq. Using fastp trimming at Q25 and MiXCR clonotype assembly, TCRdb reanalyzed the public sequencing data and kept in-frame beta chains. When rows share a CDR3 protein, they turn into one entry using the most common DNA and genes. This sample lists approximately 89,000 distinct CDR3 sequences; 4% to 5.5% were detected once. The ten most abundant clones make up roughly 7.6% of the sample.

The TCR originated in a female donor in good health. This receptor chain uses TRBV7-8 and TRBJ2-1; TRBD2 lines up with 14 middle nucleotides. The nucleotide sequence is given as TGTGCCAGCAGCTTAGCGGGGACTAGCGGGAGAGCTGAGCAGTTCTTC. Translated, this is CASSLAGTSGRAEQFF. The full variable domain, with segments outside the CDR3 supplied by the reference TRBV7-8 and TRBJ2-1 proteins, appears as GAGVSQSPRYKVAKRGQDVALRCDPISGHVSLFWYQQALGQGPEFLTYFQNEAQLDKSGLPSDRFFAERPEGSVSTLKIQRTQQEDSAVYLCASSLAGTSGRAEQFFGPGTRLTVL.